This T cell receptor (beta chain) comes out of a study of neurological immune-mediated disorders. This clonotype was recorded many times. Time point defined: longitudinal time-point 2. The unsorted libraries originated from 2 million PBMCs that had been stored at -80 C. The team produced cDNA through 5'RACE using 10-nucleotide random UMIs. Each CDR3 protein is one row after TCRdb ran MiXCR on the 5' RACE reads. The sample has fewer than 40,000 distinct CDR3 sequences, about an eighth seen once. The CDR3 contains 15 residues. Germline-derived CDR1 and CDR2 are LGHNA and YNFKEQ. With 1 base removed from V and 7 bases from J, the gap between germline ends came to 14 bases.

Source material: PBMCs. The chain has TRBV4-2 and TRBJ2-1, with a possible D match to TRBD2 (5 bases). The sequence was obtained from a woman aged 40 to 50 in good health. CDR3 bases: TGTGCCAGCAGCCAAGCTAGCCTAACCGGGAATGAGCAGTTCTTC. It translates to CASSQASLTGNEQFF.